This record concerns one TCR beta chain sequence. Its antigen is unidentified. The data belong to a study of shared clonotypes between healthy human individuals. Looking at the study overall: Per donor, CD8 memory used one plate, CD8 naive used two, CD4 memory used three and CD4 naive used three. Study outcomes and limitations: Relative to their counterparts shared across all four donors, non-shared clonotypes exhibited diminished generation probabilities. Memory subsets had estimated richness that was generally smaller than that of naive subsets.

Trimming pared 1 base from V and 7 bases from J, leaving 8 bases between. Germline V gene sequence: CDR1 SGHNT, CDR2 YYREEE (reference sequence). The CDR3 has 12 amino acids. Naive CD8 cells, CD45RO-negative and positively selected for CCR7, excluded terminally differentiated effector memory CD45RA+ cells. All donors qualified as healthy HIV-negative adults and had experienced no recent acute infections or vaccinations. Libraries were prepared by immunoSEQ multiplex PCR; TCRdb keeps only in-frame clonotypes and omits some of them. The sample lists more than 2 million clones; 85% to 95% were seen once.

This sequence originates from a man younger than 30 in good health. Some clones in this sample may be carry-over from other donors' samples. The specimen sequenced was naive CD8+ T cells from PBMCs. The genes are TRBV5-4 and TRBJ1-1, with no clear D. This CDR3 reads CASSLKGVEAFF. The CDR3 DNA follows: TGTGCCAGCAGCTTGAAGGGAGTTGAAGCTTTCTTT.